This TCR beta chain originates from a study of T cells in localized non-small cell lung cancer. This clone has only a few counts. Trimming shortened V by 8 bases and J by 0 bases, and 12 bases separated the two germline ends. Germline values: CDR1 MRHNA, CDR2 SNTAGT. The length of the CDR3 is 14 residues. Profiled with immunoSEQ multiplex PCR; TCRdb holds only in-frame clones, not every one. The table shows about 79,000 clones, with just under 85% occurring only once. The rearrangement links TRBV6-4 to TRBJ2-3, with a weak D call TRBD2 (5 bases). The source was peripheral blood, collected before any cancer treatment. The origin of this receptor is a female donor older than 55 with stage I lung adenocarcinoma. The CDR3 DNA follows: TGTGCCAGCTCCAGCGGCGGTAGCACAGATACGCAGTATTTT. Protein product: CASSSGGSTDTQYF.